This T cell receptor (beta chain) was captured in a study of OX40 agonist ivuxolimab in advanced cancers. Sampling times: baseline, cycle 4 day 1, cycle 7 day 1. Produced via immunoSEQ multiplex PCR; TCRdb's table is partial and in-frame only. The data hold 7,000 to 7,500 clones, with roughly 80% observed a single time. The CDR3 has 13 amino acids. V lost 3 bases and J lost 4, with 8 bases in between. Per the germline V gene, CDR1 is WSHSY and CDR2 is SAAADI. The table lists this clone with a count of one. This material consisted of CD4+ or CD8+ T cells sorted from blood, taken in a trial of the OX40 agonist ivuxolimab. The V call is TRBV10-2, the J call TRBJ2-3; no firm D call. The origin of this receptor is an adult with an advanced solid tumor such as melanoma, head and neck, liver or kidney cancer. CDR3 sequence: CASSDWAPDTQYF. The CDR3 nucleotides are TGCGCCAGCAGTGACTGGGCCCCAGATACGCAGTATTTT.